The sequence of this TCR beta chain was determined in a study of cytomegalovirus exposure and HLA in healthy donors. Study-wide background: T cells numbering about 200 million yielded approximately 120 million unique TCR beta sequences in an earlier analysis.

Researchers ran the PCR with 60 Vbeta and 13 Jbeta primers. This table comes from immunoSEQ multiplex PCR, and its TCRdb copy is limited to in-frame clones, with some not included. Here the sample spans some 44,000 clones, about 50% being singletons. This clone was counted between two and nine times. Its antigen is still unknown. Nominally healthy donors were sampled, though unrecorded immune exposures were likely. No record was made of this donor's CMV serostatus. Study-wide results and limits: In a later analysis, at a false discovery rate of 0.05, approximately 18,000 TCR beta sequences were associated with HLA alleles.

Losses at the gene ends were 1 base for V and 5 bases for J; bases not matched to a gene: 10. The CDR3 is 16 amino acids. Germline V lookup: CDR1 SGHTA, CDR2 FQGNSA. J is TRBJ1-2 and V is TRBV7-2, with 7 bases matching TRBD1. The receptor comes from a human donor in good health. The sample consisted of PBMCs. In DNA, the CDR3 is TGTGCCAGCAGCTTAGGATTGGGCAGGGGGTATTATGGCTACACCTTC. Encoded protein: CASSLGLGRGYYGYTF.